The 32 T cell receptor beta chains presented below share a single source sample, sequenced in a study of HIV-infected children after antiretroviral therapy interruption. Treatment noted: PENTA 11 planned treatment interruption arm or continuous ART arm. Unique molecular identifiers were included in an RNA-based 3' RACE TCR library. TCRdb reanalysed the 3' RACE reads using MiXCR and keeps one entry per CDR3 protein. The sample records about 46,000 distinct CDR3 sequences, roughly 4.5% being singletons. The specimen was CD45RA+ CD4+ T cells from PBMCs, pooled from several time points, collected from a donor given antiretroviral therapy, either interrupted or continuous. Noted subset: naive CD4+ CD45RA+ CD45RO- T cells. All receptors come from a pool of human donors with HIV.

This clonotype occurred many times. The genes are TRBV6-5 and TRBJ2-3, with TRBD2 matching 10 bases. The germline gives CDR1 MNHEY, CDR2 SVGAGI. The CDR3 is 15 amino acids. J gave up 5 bases and V 6 bases, and 8 bases lay outside the gene matches. The CDR3 sequence is CASSTTSGAVDTQYF. In nucleotides, the CDR3 is TGTGCCAGCAGCACCACTAGCGGGGCGGTAGATACGCAGTATTTT.

This clonotype was detected many times. The chain couples TRBV18 to TRBJ1-1; D unresolved. The CDR3 runs to 14 residues. From germline, CDR1 is KGHSH and CDR2 LQKENI. The V gene lost 4 bases and the J gene lost 1 base, with 10 bases spanning the gap. CDR3 DNA: TGTGCCAGCTCACTTCCGACGGAGAACACTGAAGCTTTCTTT. Its translation: CASSLPTENTEAFF.

In this sample, this clonotype turned up many times. The chain is built from TRBV23-1 and TRBJ2-3; 7 nucleotides align to TRBD2. TRBV23-1 carries the ORF label, with uncertain function. CDR3 length equals 15 residues. V was clipped by 3 bases and J by 3 bases; unmatched bases: 6. CDR3 residues: CASSQASGETDTQYF. The CDR3 DNA follows: TGCGCCAGCAGTCAGGCCAGCGGGGAGACAGATACGCAGTATTTT.

This clonotype was observed at least ten times. This chain uses TRBV12-3 or TRBV12-4 with TRBJ1-4, with unresolved D. The V gene lost 3 bases and the J gene lost 8 bases, with 7 bases spanning the gap. The CDR3 loop spans 12 amino acids. The CDR3 DNA reads TGTGCCAGCAGTTTGACAACGGAAAAACTGTTTTTT. Its protein product is CASSLTTEKLFF.

The genes are TRBV19 and TRBJ1-4; D is undetermined. The germline CDR1 and CDR2 sequences are LNHDA and SQIVND (reference sequence). Trimming left V 5 bases short and J 0 bases short, with 10 bases between. This CDR3 spans 15 amino acids. The CDR3 DNA sequence: TGTGCCAGTAGTGTGAAACAGTCAACTAATGAAAAACTGTTTTTT. As protein: CASSVKQSTNEKLFF.

This clonotype showed up many times. This clone may be a read error of a much larger clone one base away. J is TRBJ1-6 and V is TRBV12-3 or TRBV12-4; D call uncertain. The CDR3 spans 12 residues. The ends were cut back, 3 bases at V and 7 bases at J, with 4 bases in the middle. CDR3 protein: CASSLGNSPLHF. The CDR3 region has the DNA TGTGCCAGCAGTTTGGGGAATTCACCCCTCCACTTT.

This clonotype was counted at least ten times. This chain connects TRBV20-1 to TRBJ2-2; tentatively, D is TRBD1 (5 bases). Germline V gene sequence: CDR1 DFQATT, CDR2 SNEGSKA (reference sequence). This CDR3 region has 14 residues. Trimming shortened V by 0 bases and J by 6 bases, and 11 bases separated the two germline ends. The CDR3 loop is CSARDHKGPGELFF. Written as DNA, the CDR3 is TGCAGTGCTAGAGATCATAAGGGGCCCGGGGAGCTGTTTTTT.

The table lists this clonotype with many counts. The CDR3 nucleotides are TGCGCCAGCAGCCAAGCGGGGGGCTCCTACGAGCAGTACTTC. Its protein product is CASSQAGGSYEQYF. The chain carries TRBV5-1 and TRBJ2-7; TRBD2 agrees at 9 bases. CDR3 length equals 14 residues. V lost 4 bases and J lost 0; bases outside the gene matches: 2. Germline loops: CDR1 SGHRS, CDR2 YFSETQ.

This clonotype has at least ten counts. A junction end diverges from the germline sequence, so it may reflect a read error. The chain recombines TRBV3-1 with TRBJ2-6, with TRBD1 matching 8 bases. Germline V gene data show CDR1 as LGHDT and CDR2 as YNNKEL (reference sequence). CDR3 length: 14 amino acids. The CDR3 is CASNQRTGHTVLTF. Here the CDR3 DNA reads TGTGCCAGCAACCAAAGGACAGGGCACACTGTCCTGACTTTC.

This clonotype was seen at least ten times. The rearrangement uses TRBV11-1 and TRBJ2-6; D remains ambiguous. The length of the CDR3 is 16 residues. V lost 0 bases and J 1 base, leaving 7 bases between the germline ends. Germline CDR1 and CDR2: SGHAT and FQDESV (reference sequence). The DNA of the CDR3 is TGTGCCAGCAGCTTAGCCGACGGTTCTGGGGCCAACGTCCTGACTTTC. Its translation: CASSLADGSGANVLTF.

This chain links TRBV29-1 with TRBJ2-1, with D maybe TRBD2 (5 bases). CDR3 length: 15 residues. In germline, CDR1 is SQVTM, CDR2 ANQGSEA. V dropped 5 bases and J dropped 7 bases, with 21 bases sitting between them. The CDR3 nucleotides are TGCAGCGTTTCTCCGGGGAGCCCCCAGTATAATGAGCAGTTCTTC. Encoded protein: CSVSPGSPQYNEQFF.

This clonotype was found many times. This chain uses TRBV2 with TRBJ2-7; D is unresolved. CDR1 is SNHLY, CDR2 FYNNEI, per germline. The CDR3 loop spans 11 amino acids. The V gene lost 5 bases and the J gene lost 3 bases, with 5 bases spanning the gap. CDR3 loop: CASSPYYEQYF. The CDR3 bases are TGTGCCAGCAGTCCCTACTACGAGCAGTACTTC.

This clonotype has a count of ten or more. The CDR3 DNA is TGCGCCAGCAGCCAGCCCCGGATGAAAGCGGGGGGAACTGCTTTGGGGGCCAACGTCCTGACTTTC. This codes for CASSQPRMKAGGTALGANVLTF. V and J are TRBV4-1 and TRBJ2-6, with 9 nucleotides matching TRBD2. Germline V lookup: CDR1 MGHRA, CDR2 YSYEKL. This CDR3 is built from 22 residues. The V and J ends lost 3 bases and 4 bases, in that order; junction bases with no gene match: 22.

This clonotype was detected ten times or more. V and J are TRBV12-3 or TRBV12-4 and TRBJ1-1; D might be TRBD1 (5 bases). The CDR3 has 14 residues. V was shortened by 10 bases and J by 0 bases, with 15 bases between the two germline ends. The CDR3 loop is CATNLDSLNTEAFF. CDR3 DNA sequence: TGTGCCACGAATCTAGACAGCCTGAACACTGAAGCTTTCTTT.

This clonotype came up many times. The rearrangement joins TRBV6-5 to TRBJ2-3; possibly TRBD2 for D (6 bases). This CDR3 comprises 13 residues. CDR1 is MNHEY, CDR2 SVGAGI, per germline. V gave up 10 bases and J gave up 2 bases, with 13 bases separating them. CDR3 DNA: TGTGCCACTCGCCGGGGACTCACAGATACGCAGTATTTT. Protein sequence: CATRRGLTDTQYF.

This clonotype appeared many times. The chain joins TRBV19 to TRBJ1-5; 7 positions match TRBD1. J gave up 4 bases and V 2 bases, and 2 bases lay outside the gene matches. The CDR3 runs 14 residues. The V gene's germline CDR1 is LNHDA and CDR2 SQIVND (reference sequence). CDR3: CASSILQGNQPQHF. The CDR3 region has the DNA TGTGCCAGTAGTATATTACAGGGGAATCAGCCCCAGCATTTT.

This clonotype was recorded many times. The chain joins TRBV11-2 to TRBJ1-2; 8 bases are a match to TRBD1. CDR3 size: 14 residues. The trim removed 2 bases at V and 4 bases at J, leaving 3 bases unmatched. From germline, CDR1 is SGHAT and CDR2 FQNNGV. The CDR3 region is CASSLNDRGYGYTF. CDR3 bases: TGTGCCAGCAGCTTAAACGACAGGGGCTATGGCTACACCTTC.

In this sample, this clonotype turned up many times. V gene TRBV19 combines with J gene TRBJ2-7; 8 bases are a match to TRBD1. V trimming: 4 bases; J trimming: 2 bases; junction bases outside the gene matches: 10. Germline CDR1 reads LNHDA; CDR2 reads SQIVND (reference sequence). The CDR3 is 16 amino acids. The CDR3 sequence: CASSSAGGPSTYEQYF. CDR3 nucleotides: TGTGCCAGTAGTAGCGCAGGGGGCCCCTCTACCTACGAGCAGTACTTC.

This clonotype was counted ten times or more. Here the CDR3 reads CASSHEPASGAYEQYF. The CDR3 bases are TGTGCCAGCAGCCATGAACCTGCTAGCGGAGCCTACGAGCAGTACTTC. This chain uses TRBV12-3 or TRBV12-4 with TRBJ2-7; 7 bases fit TRBD2. After removal of 6 bases from V and 2 bases from J, the junction contained 13 bases not matched to a gene. The CDR3 covers 16 residues.

The chain employs TRBV2 and TRBJ1-2; no firm D call. This CDR3 spans 13 amino acids. V was clipped by 3 bases and J by 1 base, with 6 bases between them. From germline, CDR1 is SNHLY and CDR2 FYNNEI. CDR3 in DNA: TGTGCCAGCAGTGAGGGTATTAACTATGGCTACACCTTC. Encoded protein: CASSEGINYGYTF.

This clonotype was found a few times. The rearrangement links TRBV23-1 to TRBJ2-4; D is undetermined. TRBV23-1 is an open reading frame whose function is uncertain. V was pared by 0 bases and J by 3 bases, with 21 bases between. The CDR3 spans 19 residues. CDR3 nucleotide sequence: TGCGCCAGCAGTCAATCCCGAGGTTGCGGCAAGACTCTCAAAAACATTCAGTACTTC. This codes for CASSQSRGCGKTLKNIQYF.

This clonotype was seen repeatedly, ten times or more. The V and J genes are TRBV12-3 or TRBV12-4 and TRBJ2-7, with 7 nucleotides matching TRBD2. CDR3 length: 12 amino acids. V lost 10 bases and J lost 0; bases outside the gene matches: 3. The chain's CDR3 is CATRGDSYEQYF. DNA of the CDR3: TGTGCCACCCGGGGGGACTCCTACGAGCAGTACTTC.

This clonotype has a count of ten or more. This chain links TRBV3-1 with TRBJ2-1, with D perhaps matching TRBD1 or TRBD2 (5 bases each). Trimming took 1 base from V and 12 from J, leaving 10 bases between them. Per germline, CDR1 LGHDT and CDR2 YNNKEL (reference sequence). The CDR3 extends over 12 amino acids. The CDR3 loop reads CASSQGGAGQFF. CDR3 in DNA: TGTGCCAGCAGCCAAGGAGGGGCAGGGCAGTTCTTC.

The rearrangement joins TRBV5-6 to TRBJ2-7; TRBD2 might be the D (5 bases). V was cut by 4 bases and J by 0 bases, with 14 bases left in between. CDR3 length equals 15 residues. CDR1 and CDR2 (germline): SGHDT, YYEEEE. The CDR3 bases are TGTGCCAGCAGCAGCGGCCCGGGGATCTCCTACGAGCAGTACTTC. It encodes CASSSGPGISYEQYF.

This clonotype was seen only a few times. This chain connects TRBV19 to TRBJ2-1, with 12 bases matching TRBD2. The germline CDR1 and CDR2 sequences are LNHDA and SQIVND (reference sequence). CDR3 size: 17 residues. V lost 3 bases, J lost 4 bases, and 7 bases stayed unmatched. CDR3 coding DNA: TGTGCCAGTAGTATGGCTAGCGGGGGGGCCGGATACAATGAGCAGTTCTTC. It codes for CASSMASGGAGYNEQFF.

This clonotype was detected ten times or more. The chain couples TRBV5-6 to TRBJ2-7, with a weak D call TRBD1 (6 bases). CDR3 length: 15 residues. Germline CDR1 reads SGHDT; CDR2 reads YYEEEE. Trimming shortened V by 5 bases and J by 3 bases, and 18 bases separated the two germline ends. CDR3 loop: CASRFYTGHSYEQYF. DNA for the CDR3: TGTGCCAGCAGATTTTACACAGGGCACAGCTACGAGCAGTACTTC.

The table lists this clonotype with many counts. The CDR3 nucleotides read TGTGCCAGCAGCCAAGAAGGTCTCTCCTACGAGCAGTACTTC. The encoded protein is CASSQEGLSYEQYF. The chain combines TRBV3-1 with TRBJ2-7; D is unclear. Trimming left V 0 bases short and J 0 bases short, with 6 bases between. The CDR3 loop spans 14 amino acids. The germline V gene encodes CDR1 LGHDT and CDR2 YNNKEL (reference sequence).

This clonotype was seen ten or more times. The rearrangement links TRBV6-1 to TRBJ1-1, with 12 bases fitting TRBD1. CDR3 length equals 14 residues. Germline V gene lookup returns CDR1 MNHNS and CDR2 SASEGT. Trimming cost V 3 bases and J 11 bases; bases outside gene matches: 7. The CDR3, as DNA: TGTGCCAGCAGTGATCTGGGACAGGGGGCGGGGGCTTTCTTT. This codes for CASSDLGQGAGAFF.

This clonotype occurred many times. The V gene is TRBV4-1, the J gene TRBJ1-3, with D unresolved. CDR1 and CDR2 (germline): MGHRA, YSYEKL. The CDR3 spans 18 residues. Between the trimmed V and J ends, which lost 0 bases and 3 bases, there was a span of 18 bases. CDR3: CASSQDSATSLFGNTIYF. As DNA, the CDR3 is TGCGCCAGCAGCCAAGATAGCGCTACATCCCTATTTGGAAACACCATATATTTT.

At least ten counts were recorded for this clonotype. V is TRBV12-3 or TRBV12-4 and J is TRBJ2-5, with 12 bases identical to TRBD2. The V and J ends lost 5 bases and 3 bases, in that order; junction bases with no gene match: 4. The CDR3 loop spans 15 amino acids. The CDR3 loop reads CASSLLAGGKETQYF. The CDR3 DNA follows: TGTGCCAGCAGTCTCCTAGCGGGGGGGAAAGAGACCCAGTACTTC.

This clonotype appeared many times. V gene TRBV7-9 combines with J gene TRBJ1-1; D is uncertain. V dropped 8 bases and J dropped 1 base, with 5 bases sitting between them. The CDR3 runs to 11 residues. CDR1 is SEHNR, CDR2 FQNEAQ, per germline (reference sequence). As DNA, the CDR3 is TGTGCCAGCGGTAGGAACACTGAAGCTTTCTTT. It yields the protein CASGRNTEAFF.

The sample holds many counts of this clonotype. In this CDR3 the conserved last residue, phenylalanine or tryptophan, is missing, so a read error is likely. No DNA is shown, since the ends of the CDR3 on it are uncertain; the CDR3 is the one TCRdb lists. V usage is TRBV5-1 and J usage is TRBJ2-7; the D call in the table, TRBD1, was not verified against the DNA. Termini included, the CDR3 measures 14 amino acids. The V gene's germline CDR1 is SGHRS and CDR2 YFSETQ. This CDR3 is CASSPRQGAHSVVA.